This entry is about one TCR beta chain. Its antigen remains unidentified. Given a much more abundant clone one base away, this may be a read error. The entry originates in a study of CD8+CD57+ T cells in acquired aplastic anemia. Overall study: The study obtained an average of roughly 3 ug of DNA from sorted CD4+ and CD8+ cells. The average read count for CD4+ cells in healthy donors was 10 million to 11 million.

General study findings and limits: CD8+ Simpson's diversity in patients was not significantly different from that in controls.

The CDR3 length is 15 residues. Per the germline V gene, CDR1 is LGHNA and CDR2 is YSLEER. Genomic DNA was employed as the template in profiling TCR beta VDJ and CDR3. TCRdb reprocessed the reads via MiXCR and lists one record per CDR3 protein. The sample carries a few hundred thousand distinct CDR3 sequences, about 70% recorded once. The sequencing input was sorted CD4+, CD8+, or CD8+CD57+ T cells (not recorded which) from PBMCs. The V gene is TRBV4-3, the J gene TRBJ1-4; maybe TRBD1 (5 bases). This sequence originates from a human donor in good health, serving as a control. CDR3 sequence: CASSQDMALGEKLLF. The CDR3 DNA follows: TGCGCCAGCAGCCAAGATATGGCCCTAGGGGAAAAACTGCTTTTT.